Shown below are 24 T cell receptor beta chains from a single sample sequenced in a study of blood T cell repertoires in COVID-19. The assay was immunoSEQ multiplex PCR, and TCRdb's table has in-frame clones only and misses some. The data show approximately 310,000 clones, with around 90% seen just once and 1% held by the top ten. Sequencing used peripheral blood. The receptor source for this set is a man aged 45 to 65 with active or convalescent COVID-19.

Turning to this clone: This CDR3 is also generated by other DNA sequences in the sample. The chain has TRBV18 and TRBJ2-2, with D tentatively TRBD2 (6 bases). Per the germline V gene, CDR1 is KGHSH and CDR2 is LQKENI. The CDR3 is made up of 16 amino acids. Trimming pared 2 bases from V and 1 base from J, leaving 11 bases between. The CDR3 loop is CASSPNQGGNTGELFF. The CDR3 nucleotides are TGTGCCAGCTCACCAAATCAGGGAGGGAACACCGGGGAGCTGTTTTTT.

J is TRBJ2-1 and V is TRBV25-1, with D maybe TRBD1 (7 bases). V shed 3 bases and J shed 10 bases, with 16 bases lying between them. The germline CDR1 and CDR2 sequences are MGHDK and SYGVNS. This CDR3 spans 14 amino acids. CDR3 in DNA: TGTGCCAGCAGTGATTCAGCAGGGGGGAGCGAGCAGTTCTTC. This encodes CASSDSAGGSEQFF.

This chain connects TRBV28 to TRBJ2-7; possibly TRBD1 for D (5 bases). Germline loops: CDR1 MDHEN, CDR2 SYDVKM. CDR3 size: 11 residues. V was pared by 5 bases and J by 7 bases, with 9 bases between. DNA for the CDR3: TGTGCCAGCAGTACAGGTCCGGAGCAGTACTTC. This translates into CASSTGPEQYF.

This chain joins TRBV4-1 and TRBJ1-5; 8 nucleotides agree with TRBD1. The germline CDR1 and CDR2 sequences are MGHRA and YSYEKL. V shed 2 bases, J shed 5 bases, and the junction held 20 bases outside the gene matches. The CDR3 runs 20 residues. For the CDR3, the DNA is TGCGCCAGCAGCCAATACCAACGGACAGGGCAACCCCAGCCTCATCAGCCCCAGCATTTT. This codes for CASSQYQRTGQPQPHQPQHF.

The rearrangement uses TRBV5-4 and TRBJ1-2; TRBD1 matches at 7 bases. Germline values: CDR1 SGHNT, CDR2 YYREEE (reference sequence). Losses at the gene ends were 2 bases for V and 5 bases for J; bases not matched to a gene: 6. The CDR3 sequence is 14 residues long. The DNA of the CDR3 is TGTGCCAGCAGCTTCACCGGGACAGCGTATGGCTACACCTTC. The encoded protein is CASSFTGTAYGYTF. Together with reference TRBV5-4 and TRBJ1-2, the CDR3 gives the full variable domain: ETGVTQSPTHLIKTRGQQVTLRCSSQSGHNTVSWYQQALGQGPQFIFQYYREEENGRGNFPPRFSGLQFPNYSSELNVNALELDDSALYLCASSFTGTAYGYTFGSGTRLTVV.

This sequence joins TRBV6-5 and TRBJ1-2; no clear D. V shed 6 bases and J shed 3 bases, with 11 bases lying between them. This CDR3 region has 13 residues. The germline V gene has CDR1 MNHEY and CDR2 SVGAGI. CDR3 DNA sequence: TGTGCCAGCAGAGACGACTTTTACTATGGCTACACCTTC. Translated: CASRDDFYYGYTF.

V usage is TRBV6-6 and J usage is TRBJ2-7; 10 positions agree with TRBD1. The CDR3 extends over 15 amino acids. V shed 2 bases, J shed 4 bases, and the junction held 5 bases outside the gene matches. CDR1 MNHNY and CDR2 SVGAGI come from the germline V gene (reference sequence). CDR3 DNA: TGTGCCAGCAGTTACGGACAGGGGGTGAGGTACGAGCAGTACTTC. Amino acid sequence: CASSYGQGVRYEQYF.

V is TRBV7-3 and J is TRBJ2-6; D is possibly TRBD1 (5 bases). Germline V gene lookup returns CDR1 SGHTA and CDR2 FQGTGA. The CDR3 consists of 17 residues. The V and J ends lost 1 base and 4 bases respectively, with 14 bases between them. The CDR3 reads CASSLNRKGVGANVLTF. The CDR3 bases are TGTGCCAGCAGCTTAAATCGCAAAGGGGTCGGGGCCAACGTCCTGACTTTC.

V is TRBV6-6 and J is TRBJ1-1, with D perhaps TRBD1 (6 bases). Germline V gives CDR1 MNHNY, CDR2 SVGAGI (reference sequence). The CDR3 is made up of 15 amino acids. Trimming cost V 5 bases and J 0 bases, with 13 bases left between them. CDR3 nucleotides: TGTGCCAGCAGTCCCCCCGGACAGATGAACACTGAAGCTTTCTTT. It is translated as CASSPPGQMNTEAFF.

This clone came up a few times. The J gene is TRBJ1-4, the V gene TRBV5-1; 7 bases fit TRBD1. The trim removed 3 bases at V and 6 bases at J, leaving 5 bases unmatched. CDR1 and CDR2 from the germline V gene are SGHRS and YFSETQ. This CDR3 has 14 residues. CDR3 coding DNA: TGCGCCAGCAGCTCAGGGGGTTTGGATGAAAAACTGTTTTTT. Translated: CASSSGGLDEKLFF. Using reference TRBV5-1 and TRBJ1-4 for the parts outside the CDR3, the full variable domain is KAGVTQTPRYLIKTRGQQVTLSCSPISGHRSVSWYQQTPGQGLQFLFEYFSETQRNKGNFPGRFSGRQFSNSRSEMNVSTLELGDSALYLCASSSGGLDEKLFFGSGTQLSVL.

This clone has only one observation. V is TRBV7-8 and J is TRBJ2-5; TRBD2 aligns across 7 bases. Germline CDR1 SGHVS, CDR2 FQNEAQ. The CDR3 is 13 residues long. The V and J ends lost 3 bases and 4 bases, in that order; junction bases with no gene match: 2. CDR3 sequence (DNA): TGTGCCAGCAGCTTTGGGGAGGGAGAGACCCAGTACTTC. It yields the protein CASSFGEGETQYF. The variable domain in full, completed from reference TRBV7-8 and TRBJ2-5, reads GAGVSQSPRYKVAKRGQDVALRCDPISGHVSLFWYQQALGQGPEFLTYFQNEAQLDKSGLPSDRFFAERPEGSVSTLKIQRTQQEDSAVYLCASSFGEGETQYFGPGTRLLVL.

This rearrangement joins TRBV28 to TRBJ1-5; D is possibly TRBD1 (6 bases). Germline V lookup: CDR1 MDHEN, CDR2 SYDVKM. This CDR3 has 14 residues. Trimming cost V 3 bases and J 2 bases, with 8 bases left between them. CDR3 DNA: TGTGCCAGCAGTTTCAGACAGGGCAATCAGCCCCAGCATTTT. The encoded protein is CASSFRQGNQPQHF.

This chain joins TRBV7-3 and TRBJ1-1; the D gene is possibly TRBD1 (6 bases). The V and J ends lost 4 bases and 3 bases respectively, with 12 bases between them. CDR1 SGHTA and CDR2 FQGTGA come from the germline V gene. This CDR3 is 14 amino acids long. The DNA of the CDR3 is TGTGCCAGCAGCTCACAGGGTCCGCACACTGAAGCTTTCTTT. Translation gives CASSSQGPHTEAFF.

CDR3 in amino acids: CASSPRGTDTQYF. The CDR3 bases are TGTGCCAGCAGCCCAAGAGGCACAGATACGCAGTATTTT. The chain is built from TRBV7-2 and TRBJ2-3; D remains unclear. The V gene's germline CDR1 is SGHTA and CDR2 FQGNSA. The CDR3 consists of 13 residues. Trimming removed 5 bases at V and 1 base at J, with 7 bases between.

The chain recombines TRBV14 with TRBJ2-1, with D tentatively TRBD2 (6 bases). V lost 0 bases to trimming and J lost 9 bases, with 15 bases between them. CDR1 SGHDN and CDR2 FVKESK come from the germline V gene. This CDR3 comprises 15 residues. CDR3 DNA: TGTGCCAGCAGCCAAGAATCCTGGAGGGGTGGTGAGCAGTTCTTC. It is translated as CASSQESWRGGEQFF.

The chain recombines TRBV28 with TRBJ2-7, with 7 bases fitting TRBD2. The CDR3 length is 15 residues. Germline V gives CDR1 MDHEN, CDR2 SYDVKM. V lost 2 bases, J lost 1 base, and 5 bases stayed unmatched. CDR3 sequence: CASSLAASGSYEQYF. The CDR3 coding sequence is TGTGCCAGCAGTTTAGCGGCTAGCGGATCCTACGAGCAGTACTTC.

The chain links TRBV28 to TRBJ1-3; weak D call: TRBD1 (5 bases). This CDR3 spans 13 amino acids. The V end was cut by 5 bases, the J end by 5 bases, with 10 bases between. Germline V gene lookup returns CDR1 MDHEN and CDR2 SYDVKM. The CDR3 reads CASSGTGRNTIYF. The DNA of the CDR3 is TGTGCCAGCAGTGGGACTGGGAGAAACACCATATATTTT.

This clone was observed a single time. The rearrangement joins TRBV30 to TRBJ2-2; D possibly corresponds to TRBD2 (5 bases). The V gene's germline CDR1 is GTSNPN and CDR2 SVGIG (reference sequence). The CDR3 is 15 residues long. V lost 0 bases and J lost 2, with 10 bases in between. CDR3 sequence (DNA): TGTGCCTGGAGTGTACCCGGAGGAAACACCGGGGAGCTGTTTTTT. This codes for CAWSVPGGNTGELFF.

The chain links TRBV6-6 to TRBJ1-6, with D hard to call. In germline, CDR1 is MNHNY, CDR2 SVGAGI (reference sequence). V was cut by 0 bases and J by 5 bases, with 5 bases left in between. CDR3 length: 14 amino acids. The CDR3 coding sequence is TGTGCCAGCAGTTACTCGCAGGATAATTCACCCCTCCACTTT. Its protein is CASSYSQDNSPLHF.

The J gene is TRBJ1-4, the V gene TRBV12-3 or TRBV12-4, with D tentatively TRBD1 (6 bases). The V end was cut by 5 bases, the J end by 10 bases, with 14 bases between. CDR3 length: 13 residues. CDR3: CASSPGTNAKLFF. CDR3 bases: TGTGCCAGCAGTCCCGGGACAAACGCAAAACTGTTTTTT.

The chain couples TRBV28 to TRBJ1-1; 7 bases fit TRBD1. Germline assignment: CDR1 MDHEN and CDR2 SYDVKM. The CDR3 is 14 amino acids. V was pared by 2 bases and J by 11 bases, with 11 bases of the junction left unmatched. CDR3 in DNA: TGTGCCAGCAGTTTAATTACAGGGGTCGAGGACGCTTTCTTT. Amino acids: CASSLITGVEDAFF.

The chain has TRBV3-1 (or the pseudogene TRBV3-2) and TRBJ2-5; 7 bases are shared with TRBD2. Germline loops: CDR1 LGHDT, CDR2 YNNKEL (reference sequence). CDR3 size: 13 residues. Trimming cost V 4 bases and J 4 bases; bases outside gene matches: 3. The CDR3 sequence is CASSLAGGETQYF. The CDR3 bases are TGTGCCAGCAGCCTAGCGGGTGGAGAGACCCAGTACTTC.

V and J are TRBV30 and TRBJ2-5, with 8 bases aligning to TRBD2. V shed 0 bases, J shed 1 base, and the junction held 4 bases outside the gene matches. CDR3 size: 15 residues. CDR1 is GTSNPN, CDR2 SVGIG, per germline (reference sequence). The CDR3 bases are TGTGCCTGGAGTGTCAGCGGGGGCCGCCAAGAGACCCAGTACTTC. Translating it yields CAWSVSGGRQETQYF.

Details on this clone: The same CDR3 arises from other DNA sequences in this sample as well. The chain joins TRBV19 to TRBJ1-6; 8 nucleotides match TRBD1. V trimming: 4 bases; J trimming: 6 bases; junction bases outside the gene matches: 2. The germline gives CDR1 LNHDA, CDR2 SQIVND (reference sequence). This CDR3 region has 14 residues. The CDR3 spells CASSRGQGNSPLHF. Here the CDR3 DNA reads TGTGCCAGTAGTAGAGGACAGGGTAATTCACCCCTCCACTTT.